The 27 T cell receptor beta chains listed next were all sequenced from one sample in a study of control samples from healthy donors and cancer patients. Only in-frame clones appear in the TCRdb table, and some are missing; sequencing was by immunoSEQ multiplex PCR. Among some 100,000 clones listed, 80% to 90% were seen once. Sequencing was done on a sample of blood. Receptors were obtained from a woman in her forties or fifties in good health.

The chain has TRBV2 and TRBJ1-2, with D unclear. CDR1 is SNHLY, CDR2 FYNNEI, per germline. This CDR3 spans 13 amino acids. Trimming left V 7 bases short and J 5 bases short, with 14 bases between. CDR3 sequence (DNA): TGTGCCAGCACCACGAGCAGCGTTTATGGCTACACCTTC. It encodes CASTTSSVYGYTF.

The table lists this clone with a count of one. The chain employs TRBV19 and TRBJ1-5; no clear D gene. V was cut by 0 bases and J by 9 bases, with 15 bases left in between. Germline lookup yields CDR1 LNHDA and CDR2 SQIVND (reference sequence). The CDR3 has 15 amino acids. This chain's CDR3 is CASSIDPSRRRPQHF. The CDR3 DNA sequence: TGTGCCAGTAGTATAGACCCTTCACGGAGACGGCCCCAGCATTTT.

The chain recombines TRBV2 with TRBJ1-6, with D possibly TRBD1 on 5 matching bases. This CDR3 is 15 amino acids long. Germline V gene lookup returns CDR1 SNHLY and CDR2 FYNNEI. V shed 6 bases and J shed 8 bases, with 17 bases lying between them. CDR3 residues: CASRQTVFQYSPLHF. In nucleotides, the CDR3 is TGTGCCAGCAGGCAGACAGTTTTCCAGTATTCACCCCTCCACTTT.

The CDR3 coding sequence is TGTGCCAGCAGCTTTTCCCCGACAGCGAACACTGAAGCTTTCTTT. Translating gives CASSFSPTANTEAFF. The chain has TRBV5-6 and TRBJ1-1; maybe TRBD1 (5 bases). The V gene lost 2 bases and the J gene lost 1 base, with 12 bases spanning the gap. This CDR3 region has 15 residues. CDR1 SGHDT and CDR2 YYEEEE come from the germline V gene.

The chain carries TRBV7-9 and TRBJ2-2; D possibly matches TRBD1 or TRBD2 (6 bases each). With 5 bases removed from V and 6 bases from J, the gap between germline ends came to 16 bases. This CDR3 has 15 amino acids. CDR1 and CDR2 (germline): SEHNR, FQNEAQ (reference sequence). In nucleotides, the CDR3 is TGTGCCAGCAGCAGGGGGGCCTCTCGGGCCGGGGAGCTGTTTTTT. Amino acid sequence: CASSRGASRAGELFF.

J is TRBJ1-2 and V is TRBV4-1, with 9 nucleotides matching TRBD1. Germline V lookup: CDR1 MGHRA, CDR2 YSYEKL. CDR3 size: 15 residues. With 6 bases clipped from V and 4 bases from J, the junction kept 9 bases outside the gene matches. CDR3 sequence (DNA): TGCGCCAGCAGGCCCCGGGACAGGGAAGTCTATGGCTACACCTTC. It is translated as CASRPRDREVYGYTF.

Concerning this clone: The junction does not match germline at one end; this may be a read error. The genes are TRBV9 and TRBJ2-1; possibly TRBD2 for D (6 bases). CDR3 size: 14 residues. CDR1 is SGDLS, CDR2 YYNGEE, per germline. CDR3 sequence: CASSPWDSDNEQFF. The CDR3 bases are TGTGCCAGCAGCCCTTGGGACTCCGACAATGAGCAGTTCTTC.

The chain has TRBV4-1 and TRBJ2-3; 7 bases match TRBD2. Germline V gene sequence: CDR1 MGHRA, CDR2 YSYEKL. The V segment lost 4 bases and the J segment 0 bases; nucleotides outside the gene matches: 10. CDR3 length equals 17 residues. CDR3: CASSLAWGGTSTDTQYF. In DNA, the CDR3 is TGCGCCAGCAGCCTTGCCTGGGGGGGGACTAGCACAGATACGCAGTATTTT.

V usage is TRBV18 and J usage is TRBJ1-3; 8 bases are a match to TRBD1. The length of the CDR3 is 14 residues. The trim removed 7 bases at V and 0 bases at J, leaving 2 bases unmatched. Germline assignment: CDR1 KGHSH and CDR2 LQKENI. The CDR3: CASFDRGSGNTIYF. CDR3 coding DNA: TGTGCCAGCTTTGACAGGGGCTCTGGAAACACCATATATTTT. Combining the CDR3 with reference TRBV18 and TRBJ1-3 gives the whole variable domain NAGVMQNPRHLVRRRGQEARLRCSPMKGHSHVYWYRQLPEEGLKFMVYLQKENIIDESGMPKERFSAEFPKEGPSILRIQQVVRGDSAAYFCASFDRGSGNTIYFGEGSWLTVV.

Worth noting for this clone: At one end, the junction sequence differs from germline, possibly due to a read error. This CDR3 is also generated by other DNA sequences in the sample. The genes are TRBV6-5 and TRBJ1-5; D call uncertain. Germline V lookup: CDR1 MNHEY, CDR2 SVGAGI. The CDR3 is made up of 13 amino acids. CDR3 residues: CASSYGSDQPQHF. CDR3 coding DNA: TGTGCCAGCAGTTACGGGTCAGATCAGCCTCAGCATTTT.

This chain links TRBV11-3 with TRBJ2-1; possibly TRBD2 for D (6 bases). This CDR3 spans 15 amino acids. Trimming cost V 6 bases and J 9 bases, with 21 bases left between them. The germline V gene encodes CDR1 SGHNT and CDR2 YENEEA. The CDR3 sequence: CASSQTRTTDGEQFF. The DNA for the CDR3 is TGTGCCAGCAGTCAAACTAGGACTACCGATGGTGAGCAGTTCTTC.

The CDR3 reads CAISDQPTEAFF. In nucleotides, the CDR3 is TGTGCCATCAGTGATCAGCCCACTGAAGCTTTCTTT. The rearrangement uses TRBV10-3 and TRBJ1-1; no clear D. This CDR3 has 12 residues. Trimming removed 3 bases from V and 4 bases from J, with 6 bases in between. Per germline, CDR1 ENHRY and CDR2 SYGVKD.

The V gene is TRBV7-3, the J gene TRBJ2-1, with no clear D. The CDR3 loop spans 12 amino acids. V was pared by 2 bases and J by 6 bases, with 5 bases between. Per the germline V gene, CDR1 is SGHTA and CDR2 is FQGTGA. The CDR3 nucleotides read TGTGCCAGCAGCTTATGGGGCAATGAGCAGTTCTTC. This sequence encodes CASSLWGNEQFF.

This chain uses TRBV5-6 with TRBJ1-2; 9 bases align to TRBD1. There are 15 residues in the CDR3. Trimming cost V 1 base and J 2 bases; bases outside gene matches: 3. In germline, CDR1 is SGHDT, CDR2 YYEEEE. CDR3 loop: CASSLRDRDNYGYTF. For the CDR3, the DNA is TGTGCCAGCAGCTTGAGGGACAGGGACAACTATGGCTACACCTTC.

The chain combines TRBV7-9 with TRBJ2-2, with no clear D. The CDR3 is 12 amino acids. The germline CDR1 and CDR2 sequences are SEHNR and FQNEAQ (reference sequence). Trimming removed 5 bases at V and 6 bases at J, with 7 bases between. This CDR3 is CASSLHPGELFF. For the CDR3, the DNA is TGTGCCAGCAGCCTCCACCCCGGGGAGCTGTTTTTT.

At least ten counts were recorded for this clone. V usage is TRBV27 and J usage is TRBJ2-7; D is possibly TRBD2 (5 bases). Germline lookup yields CDR1 MNHEY and CDR2 SMNVEV (reference sequence). The ends were cut back, 11 bases at V and 9 bases at J, with 17 bases in the middle. CDR3 length equals 11 residues. The CDR3 bases are TGTGCCGTAAAGGACTCCTGGCGGCAGTACGTC. This translates into CAVKDSWRQYV.

J is TRBJ2-7 and V is TRBV3-1 (or the pseudogene TRBV3-2), with 10 bases lining up with TRBD1. With 5 bases clipped from V and 9 bases from J, the junction kept 7 bases outside the gene matches. Per germline, CDR1 LGHDT and CDR2 YNNKEL (reference sequence). This CDR3 is 13 amino acids long. CDR3 coding DNA: TGTGCCAGCAGCTTGACAGGGGGCGAGGGGCAGTACGTC. It is translated as CASSLTGGEGQYV.

This rearrangement joins TRBV7-9 to TRBJ2-7; possible D gene TRBD1, 6 bases. The CDR3 runs 14 residues. CDR1 is SEHNR and CDR2 is FQNEAQ in the germline V gene (reference sequence). Trimming shortened V by 5 bases and J by 6 bases, and 17 bases separated the two germline ends. The CDR3 DNA reads as TGTGCCAGCAGCCCACAGGGCGCTGTTTTCGAGCAGTACGTC. Residues: CASSPQGAVFEQYV.

The chain carries TRBV3-1 (or the pseudogene TRBV3-2) and TRBJ1-2; tentatively, D is TRBD1 (6 bases). CDR1 is LGHDT and CDR2 is YNNKEL in the germline V gene (reference sequence). V lost 3 bases and J 4 bases, leaving 15 bases between the germline ends. The CDR3 is made up of 15 amino acids. The CDR3 is CASSQWAGGSYGYTF. CDR3 bases: TGTGCCAGCAGCCAGTGGGCTGGGGGCAGCTATGGCTACACCTTC.

CDR3 region: CASSITGVAFF. The CDR3 bases are TGTGCCAGTAGTATAACAGGGGTCGCTTTCTTT. The J gene is TRBJ1-1, the V gene TRBV19, with 7 bases matching TRBD1. The V gene end was trimmed by 2 bases and the J gene end by 11 bases; junction bases not matched to a gene: 2. This CDR3 contains 11 residues. The germline V gene encodes CDR1 LNHDA and CDR2 SQIVND (reference sequence).

This clone was detected a few times. This sequence joins TRBV4-1 and TRBJ1-5, with D perhaps TRBD1 (5 bases). Trimming cost V 0 bases and J 0 bases, with 12 bases left between them. Germline CDR1 MGHRA, CDR2 YSYEKL. The length of the CDR3 is 17 residues. The CDR3 region has the DNA TGCGCCAGCAGCCAAGAAGGGACCTTCTATAGCAATCAGCCCCAGCATTTT. This gives the protein CASSQEGTFYSNQPQHF.

The V and J genes are TRBV7-2 and TRBJ2-5, with D perhaps TRBD1 or TRBD2 (6 bases each). The ends were cut back, 0 bases at V and 4 bases at J, with 9 bases in the middle. Germline V gene lookup returns CDR1 SGHTA and CDR2 FQGNSA. The CDR3 spans 14 residues. The CDR3 is CASSLAGGRETQYF. The CDR3 coding sequence is TGTGCCAGCAGCTTAGCGGGGGGCCGAGAGACCCAGTACTTC.

The chain is built from TRBV18 and TRBJ1-6; 7 nucleotides agree with TRBD1. In germline, CDR1 is KGHSH, CDR2 LQKENI. With V trimmed by 4 bases and J by 7 bases, 4 bases remained unmatched. CDR3 length: 14 amino acids. CDR3 sequence reads: CASSRDSLNSPLHF. CDR3 DNA sequence: TGTGCCAGCTCACGGGACAGCTTAAATTCACCCCTCCACTTT.

The chain joins TRBV27 to TRBJ2-7; perhaps TRBD2 as D (7 bases). Trimming cost V 8 bases and J 2 bases, with 16 bases left between them. The length of the CDR3 is 14 residues. The germline V gene encodes CDR1 MNHEY and CDR2 SMNVEV (reference sequence). CDR3 in DNA: TGTGCCAGCCAAGCCGGGGGGCATGCCTACGAGCAGTACTTC. This translates into CASQAGGHAYEQYF.

The J gene is TRBJ2-7, the V gene TRBV12-3 or TRBV12-4; D remains unclear. CDR3 length: 11 residues. Between the trimmed V and J ends, which lost 6 bases and 3 bases, there was a span of 6 bases. CDR3 region: CASSQHYEQYF. For the CDR3, the DNA is TGTGCCAGCAGCCAACACTACGAGCAGTACTTC.

J is TRBJ2-3 and V is TRBV3-1 (or the pseudogene TRBV3-2); D gene uncertain. Germline assignment: CDR1 LGHDT and CDR2 YNNKEL (reference sequence). This CDR3 spans 12 amino acids. Trimming stripped 1 base from V and 4 bases from J, with 3 bases between. The CDR3, as DNA: TGTGCCAGCAGCCAAGTGGCAGATACGCAGTATTTT. Protein product: CASSQVADTQYF.

V usage is TRBV5-3 and J usage is TRBJ2-1; 7 positions match TRBD2. TRBV5-3 is flagged as an ORF with uncertain function. The CDR3 is 15 residues long. J was trimmed by 1 base and V by 3 bases; bases with no gene match: 4. The CDR3 sequence is CARSSTSESYNEQFF. The CDR3 DNA is TGTGCCAGAAGCTCCACTAGCGAGTCCTACAATGAGCAGTTCTTC.